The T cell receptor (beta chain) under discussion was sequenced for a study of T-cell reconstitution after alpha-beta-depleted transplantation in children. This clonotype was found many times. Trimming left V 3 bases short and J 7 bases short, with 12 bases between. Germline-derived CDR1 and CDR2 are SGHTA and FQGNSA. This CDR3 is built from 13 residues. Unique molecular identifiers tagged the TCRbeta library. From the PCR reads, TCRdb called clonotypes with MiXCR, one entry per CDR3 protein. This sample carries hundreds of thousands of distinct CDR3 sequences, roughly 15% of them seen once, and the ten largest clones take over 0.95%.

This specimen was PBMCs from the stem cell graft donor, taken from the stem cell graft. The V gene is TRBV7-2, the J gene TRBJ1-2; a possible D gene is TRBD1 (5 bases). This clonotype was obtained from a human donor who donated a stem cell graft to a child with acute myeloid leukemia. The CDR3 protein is CASSLGPAGGYTF. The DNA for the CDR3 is TGTGCCAGCAGCTTGGGACCCGCGGGTGGCTACACCTTC.